This T cell receptor (beta chain) was recovered during a study of blood T cell repertoires in COVID-19. Method: immunoSEQ multiplex PCR; TCRdb's copy keeps in-frame clones and lacks some. The sample has around 280,000 clones, around nine tenths seen once; the top ten hold over 1%. This clonotype was obtained from a man between 70 and 80 years old with acute or convalescent COVID-19. Sequencing input: peripheral blood.

The CDR3, as DNA: TGTGCCAGCAGCCAGGGGGCGGGCACCGGGGAGCTGTTTTTT. Its translation: CASSQGAGTGELFF. The rearrangement uses TRBV6-2 or TRBV6-3 and TRBJ2-2; the match to TRBD1 covers 8 bases. V dropped 6 bases and J dropped 4; count of bases not matched to a gene: 4. Germline CDR1 is MNHEY and CDR2 is SVGEGT. The CDR3 covers 14 residues.